The clone carrying this TCR beta chain was seen once. The antigen remains unidentified. The naive CD8 fraction comprised CD45RO-negative cells positively selected for CCR7 and excluded terminally differentiated effector memory CD45RA+ cells. CDR1 is SGHDT and CDR2 is YYEEEE in the germline V gene. The CDR3 spans 13 residues. Trimming took 4 bases from V and 3 from J, leaving 10 bases between them. The sample originates from a study of shared clonotypes between healthy human individuals. About the research overall: CD8 memory received one plate per donor, CD8 naive two, CD4 memory three and CD4 naive three. Study-wide results and limits: Shared clonotypes: 4.5% to 5% naive CD4, about 3.5% naive CD8, 2.3% memory CD4, over 0.3% memory CD8.

The data were produced by immunoSEQ multiplex PCR, yet TCRdb's version contains in-frame clones alone and is incomplete. The data show some 2 million clones, roughly 95% seen once. The chain uses TRBV5-6 and TRBJ1-2; D is uncertain. This clonotype originated in a man aged 18 to 35 in good health. Sequencing was done on a sample of naive CD8+ T cells sorted from blood. In nucleotides, the CDR3 is TGTGCCAGCAGCCTGTCGGTAGACTATGGCTACACCTTC. Amino acid sequence: CASSLSVDYGYTF.